The clone carrying this TCR beta chain was found a few times. The antigen is unknown. This sample is drawn from a study of T-cell reconstitution after alpha-beta-depleted transplantation in children. Study results and caveats: Among T cells one year after transplant, newly produced cells accounted for most counts and diversity. Surviving recipient T cells and thymic progenitors produced the high day-60 TCRbeta diversity seen in some patients. Expanded clones from the graft, numbering several hundred, reportedly supplied alpha-beta T cells about two months after transplant.

There are 18 residues in the CDR3. Deletions cut 2 bases from V and 2 bases from J, with 19 bases between. Germline CDR1 and CDR2: SGHRS and YFSETQ. A library of TCRbeta sequences, prepared with unique molecular identifiers, was generated. A single record per CDR3 protein comes from TCRdb applying MiXCR to the PCR reads. The sample lists 600,000 to 800,000 distinct CDR3 sequences, around 13% occurring once. The source was PBMCs, collected before TCRalphabeta/CD19-depleted stem cell transplant. The receptor comes from a girl aged 2 to 9 with congenital amegakaryocytic thrombocytopenia, due to receive a stem cell transplant. The chain links TRBV5-1 to TRBJ2-2; D gene uncertain. CDR3 DNA: TGCGCCAGCAGCTTAGATTGGCCAACCGACTTTAACACCGGGGAGCTGTTTTTT. Its protein product is CASSLDWPTDFNTGELFF.